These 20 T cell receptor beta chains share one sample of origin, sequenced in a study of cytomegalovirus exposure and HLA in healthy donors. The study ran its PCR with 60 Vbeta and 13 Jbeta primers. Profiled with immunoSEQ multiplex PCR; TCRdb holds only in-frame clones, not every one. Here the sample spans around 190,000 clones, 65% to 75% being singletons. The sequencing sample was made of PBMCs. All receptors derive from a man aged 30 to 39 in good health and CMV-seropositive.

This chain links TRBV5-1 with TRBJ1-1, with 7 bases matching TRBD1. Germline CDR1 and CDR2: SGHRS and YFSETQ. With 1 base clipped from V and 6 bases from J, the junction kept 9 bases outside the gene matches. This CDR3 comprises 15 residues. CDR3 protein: CASSLSSPQGAEAFF. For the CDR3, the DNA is TGCGCCAGCAGCTTGTCCAGCCCTCAGGGGGCTGAAGCTTTCTTT.

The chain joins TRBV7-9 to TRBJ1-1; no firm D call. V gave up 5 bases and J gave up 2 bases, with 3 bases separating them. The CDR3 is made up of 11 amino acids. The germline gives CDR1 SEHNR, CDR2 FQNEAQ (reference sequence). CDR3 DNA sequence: TGTGCCAGCAGCCTTAACACTGAAGCTTTCTTT. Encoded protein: CASSLNTEAFF.

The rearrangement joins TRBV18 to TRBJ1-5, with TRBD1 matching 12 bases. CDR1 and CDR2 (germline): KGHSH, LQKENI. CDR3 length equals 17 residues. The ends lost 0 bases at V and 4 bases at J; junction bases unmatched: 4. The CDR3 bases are TGTGCCAGCTCACCACCCGGGACAGGGGGCGGGAATCAGCCCCAGCATTTT. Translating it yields CASSPPGTGGGNQPQHF. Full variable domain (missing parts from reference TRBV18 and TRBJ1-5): NAGVMQNPRHLVRRRGQEARLRCSPMKGHSHVYWYRQLPEEGLKFMVYLQKENIIDESGMPKERFSAEFPKEGPSILRIQQVVRGDSAAYFCASSPPGTGGGNQPQHFGDGTRLSIL.

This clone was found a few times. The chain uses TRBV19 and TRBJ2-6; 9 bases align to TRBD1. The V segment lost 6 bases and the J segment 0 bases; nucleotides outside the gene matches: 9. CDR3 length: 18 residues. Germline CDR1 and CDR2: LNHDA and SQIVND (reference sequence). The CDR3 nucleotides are TGTGCCAGTAGAACTCCGGGACAGGGCAGCTCTGGGGCCAACGTCCTGACTTTC. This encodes CASRTPGQGSSGANVLTF.

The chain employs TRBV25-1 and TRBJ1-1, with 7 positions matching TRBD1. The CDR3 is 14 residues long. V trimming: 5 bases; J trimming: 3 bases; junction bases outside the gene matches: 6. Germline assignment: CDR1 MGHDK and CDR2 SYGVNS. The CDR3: CASSLRGLDTEAFF. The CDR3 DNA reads TGTGCCAGCAGTCTCAGGGGGTTGGACACTGAAGCTTTCTTT.

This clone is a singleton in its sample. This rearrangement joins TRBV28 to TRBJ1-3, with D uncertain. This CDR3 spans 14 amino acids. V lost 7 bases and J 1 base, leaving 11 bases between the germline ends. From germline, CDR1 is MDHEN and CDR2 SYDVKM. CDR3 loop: CASIRDTSGNTIYF. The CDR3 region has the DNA TGTGCCAGCATCCGAGACACTTCTGGAAACACCATATATTTT.

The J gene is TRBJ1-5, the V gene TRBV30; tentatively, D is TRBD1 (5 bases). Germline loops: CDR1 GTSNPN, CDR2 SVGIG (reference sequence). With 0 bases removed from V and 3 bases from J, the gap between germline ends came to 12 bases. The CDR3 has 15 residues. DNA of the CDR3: TGTGCCTGGAGTGTACGGCAGGGTAACAATCAGCCCCAGCATTTT. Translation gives CAWSVRQGNNQPQHF.

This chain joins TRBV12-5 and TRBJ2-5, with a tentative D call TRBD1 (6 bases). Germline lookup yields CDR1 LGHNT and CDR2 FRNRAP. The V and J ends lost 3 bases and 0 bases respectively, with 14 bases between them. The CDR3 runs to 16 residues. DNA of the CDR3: TGTGCTAGTGGTTTTATACCTGGACAGTACCAAGAGACCCAGTACTTC. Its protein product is CASGFIPGQYQETQYF. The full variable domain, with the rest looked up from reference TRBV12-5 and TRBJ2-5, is DARVTQTPRHKVTEMGQEVTMRCQPILGHNTVFWYRQTMMQGLELLAYFRNRAPLDDSGMPKDRFSAEMPDATLATLKIQPSEPRDSAVYFCASGFIPGQYQETQYFGPGTRLLVL.

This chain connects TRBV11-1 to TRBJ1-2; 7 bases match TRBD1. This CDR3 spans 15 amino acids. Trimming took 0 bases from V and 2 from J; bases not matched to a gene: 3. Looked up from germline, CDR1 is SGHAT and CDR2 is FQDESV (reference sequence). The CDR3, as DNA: TGTGCCAGCAGCTTAGCGGGGACAGAGAACTATGGCTACACCTTC. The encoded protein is CASSLAGTENYGYTF.

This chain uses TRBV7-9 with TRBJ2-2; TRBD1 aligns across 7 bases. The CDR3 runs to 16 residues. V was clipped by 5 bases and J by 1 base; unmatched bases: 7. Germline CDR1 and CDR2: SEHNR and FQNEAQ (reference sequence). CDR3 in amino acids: CASSLTGAQNTGELFF. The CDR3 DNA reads TGTGCCAGCAGCCTCACAGGGGCCCAGAACACCGGGGAGCTGTTTTTT. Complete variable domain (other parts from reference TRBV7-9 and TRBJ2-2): DTGVSQNPRHKITKRGQNVTFRCDPISEHNRLYWYRQTLGQGPEFLTYFQNEAQLEKSRLLSDRFSAERPKGSFSTLEIQRTEQGDSAMYLCASSLTGAQNTGELFFGEGSRLTVL.

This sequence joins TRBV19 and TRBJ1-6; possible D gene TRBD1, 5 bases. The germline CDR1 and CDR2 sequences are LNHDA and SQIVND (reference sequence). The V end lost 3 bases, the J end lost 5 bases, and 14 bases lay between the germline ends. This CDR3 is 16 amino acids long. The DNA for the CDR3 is TGTGCCAGTAGTATTGGGGCGGGGCCGCATAATTCACCCCTCCACTTT. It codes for CASSIGAGPHNSPLHF.

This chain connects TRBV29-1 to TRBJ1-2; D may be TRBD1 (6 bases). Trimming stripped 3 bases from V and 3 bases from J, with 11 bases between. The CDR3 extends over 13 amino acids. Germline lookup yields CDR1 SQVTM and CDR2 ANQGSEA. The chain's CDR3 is CSVEGTTYYGYTF. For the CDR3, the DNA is TGCAGCGTTGAGGGGACAACTTACTATGGCTACACCTTC. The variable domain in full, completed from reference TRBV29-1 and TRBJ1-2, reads SAVISQKPSRDICQRGTSLTIQCQVDSQVTMMFWYRQQPGQSLTLIATANQGSEATYESGFVIDKFPISRPNLTFSTLTVSNMSPEDSSIYLCSVEGTTYYGYTFGSGTRLTVV.

The DNA of the CDR3 is TGTGCCAGCAGCCTCGGGACAGGGAACACCGGGGAGCTGTTTTTT. Translating it yields CASSLGTGNTGELFF. The chain joins TRBV6-6 to TRBJ2-2, with 8 bases matching TRBD1. The CDR3 sequence is 15 residues long. Germline trimming cut 6 bases from V and 1 base from J; bases unmatched to any gene: 4. The V gene's germline CDR1 is MNHNY and CDR2 SVGAGI (reference sequence).

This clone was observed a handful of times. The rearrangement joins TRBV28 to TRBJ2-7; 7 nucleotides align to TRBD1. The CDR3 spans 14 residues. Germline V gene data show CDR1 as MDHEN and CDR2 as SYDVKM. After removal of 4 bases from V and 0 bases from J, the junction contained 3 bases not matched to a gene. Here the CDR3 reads CASSSGGSSYEQYF. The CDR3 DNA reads TGTGCCAGCAGTTCAGGGGGTTCCTCCTACGAGCAGTACTTC.

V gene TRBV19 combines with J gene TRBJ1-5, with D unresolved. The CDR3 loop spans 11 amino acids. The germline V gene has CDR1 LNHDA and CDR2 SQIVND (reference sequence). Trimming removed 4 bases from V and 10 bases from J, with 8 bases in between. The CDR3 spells CASSTPSPQHF. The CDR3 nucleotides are TGTGCCAGTAGTACTCCGAGTCCCCAGCATTTT.

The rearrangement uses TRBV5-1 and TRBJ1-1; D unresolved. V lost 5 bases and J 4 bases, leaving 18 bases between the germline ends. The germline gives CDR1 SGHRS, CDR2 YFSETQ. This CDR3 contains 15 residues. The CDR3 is CASRLNPGSSTEAFF. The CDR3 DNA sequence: TGCGCCAGCAGGCTAAACCCCGGGTCGAGCACTGAAGCTTTCTTT.

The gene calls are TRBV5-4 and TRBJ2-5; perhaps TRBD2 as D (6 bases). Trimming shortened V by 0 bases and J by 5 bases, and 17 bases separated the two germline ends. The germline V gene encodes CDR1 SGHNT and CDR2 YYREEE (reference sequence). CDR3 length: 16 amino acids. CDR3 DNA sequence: TGTGCCAGCAGCTTGGTTTCGGGAGCAGGTTGGGAGACCCAGTACTTC. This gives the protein CASSLVSGAGWETQYF. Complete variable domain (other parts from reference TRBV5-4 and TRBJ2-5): ETGVTQSPTHLIKTRGQQVTLRCSSQSGHNTVSWYQQALGQGPQFIFQYYREEENGRGNFPPRFSGLQFPNYSSELNVNALELDDSALYLCASSLVSGAGWETQYFGPGTRLLVL.

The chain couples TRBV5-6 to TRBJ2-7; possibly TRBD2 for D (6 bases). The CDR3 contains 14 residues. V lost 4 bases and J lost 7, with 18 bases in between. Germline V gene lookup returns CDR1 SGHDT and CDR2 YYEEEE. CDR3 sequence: CASSLGWAGGEQYF. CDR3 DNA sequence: TGTGCCAGCAGCCTAGGATGGGCTGGGGGGGAGCAGTACTTC.

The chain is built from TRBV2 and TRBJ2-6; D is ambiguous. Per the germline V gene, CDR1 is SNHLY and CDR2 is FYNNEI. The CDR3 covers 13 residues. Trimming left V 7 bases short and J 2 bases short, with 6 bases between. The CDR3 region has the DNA TGTGCCAGCACAGGTGCTGGGGCCAACGTCCTGACTTTC. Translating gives CASTGAGANVLTF.

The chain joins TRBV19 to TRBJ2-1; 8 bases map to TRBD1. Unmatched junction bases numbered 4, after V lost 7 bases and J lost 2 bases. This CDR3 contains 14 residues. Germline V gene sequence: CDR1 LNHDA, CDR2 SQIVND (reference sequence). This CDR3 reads CASKGTGAYNEQFF. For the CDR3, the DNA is TGTGCCAGTAAAGGGACAGGAGCCTACAATGAGCAGTTCTTC.